The 10 T cell receptor beta chains given below trace back to one sample, sequenced in a study of T cells in Graves' hyperthyroidism and ophthalmopathy. Researchers amplified the TCR beta CDR3 regions from RNA transcripts. First-round RT-PCR targeting the TCR CDR3 was performed with the HTBI primer set. TCRdb re-called the multiplex PCR reads through MiXCR, storing one row per CDR3 protein. The data contain under 750,000 distinct CDR3 sequences, approximately 19% of them singletons. The sequenced sample consisted of blood. The receptors here all came from a woman aged 45-65 years with Graves' hyperthyroidism that later progressed to Graves' ophthalmopathy.

J is TRBJ1-2 and V is TRBV5-1; D uncertain. The length of the CDR3 is 15 residues. Germline V gives CDR1 SGHRS, CDR2 YFSETQ. V was pared by 4 bases and J by 4 bases, with 17 bases between. The CDR3 region is CASSKAEDGIYGYTF. CDR3 bases: TGCGCCAGCAGCAAAGCTGAGGACGGGATCTATGGCTACACCTTC. The entire variable domain, with the rest obtained from reference TRBV5-1 and TRBJ1-2, is as follows: KAGVTQTPRYLIKTRGQQVTLSCSPISGHRSVSWYQQTPGQGLQFLFEYFSETQRNKGNFPGRFSGRQFSNSRSEMNVSTLELGDSALYLCASSKAEDGIYGYTFGSGTRLTVV.

This clonotype was counted many times. The rearrangement joins TRBV6-1 to TRBJ1-1; D remains unclear. V lost 3 bases, J lost 3 bases, and 11 bases lay in between. Germline CDR1 is MNHNS and CDR2 is SASEGT. CDR3 length: 14 amino acids. The CDR3 region has the DNA TGTGCCAGCAGTGATGTGTTTACGGACACTGAAGCTTTCTTT. Its protein is CASSDVFTDTEAFF.

This clonotype has ten or more counts. V is TRBV4-2 and J is TRBJ2-5, with D perhaps TRBD1 or TRBD2 (5 bases each). The V gene's germline CDR1 is LGHNA and CDR2 YNFKEQ. This CDR3 contains 15 residues. Deletions cut 0 bases from V and 4 bases from J, with 12 bases between. The CDR3 protein is CASSQEGRARETQYF. CDR3 nucleotides: TGTGCCAGCAGCCAAGAGGGACGAGCGAGAGAGACCCAGTACTTC.

The table lists this clonotype with many counts. This chain uses TRBV2 with TRBJ2-5; 8 nucleotides line up with TRBD1. This CDR3 contains 15 residues. J lost 5 bases, V lost 6 bases, and 11 bases had no gene match. Germline CDR1 is SNHLY and CDR2 is FYNNEI. This chain's CDR3 is CASSTTGAAGETQYF. The CDR3 nucleotides are TGTGCCAGCAGCACGACAGGGGCCGCCGGGGAGACCCAGTACTTC. Filled out from reference TRBV2 and TRBJ2-5, the complete variable domain reads EPEVTQTPSHQVTQMGQEVILRCVPISNHLYFYWYRQILGQKVEFLVSFYNNEISEKSEIFDDQFSVERPDGSNFTLKIRSTKLEDSAMYFCASSTTGAAGETQYFGPGTRLLVL.

V is TRBV24-1 and J is TRBJ2-3; 9 bases agree with TRBD1. CDR1 and CDR2 (germline): KGHDR, SFDVKD. The V and J ends lost 4 bases and 3 bases, in that order; junction bases with no gene match: 4. The CDR3 spans 15 residues. CDR3 in amino acids: CATSEGGQGTDTQYF. The CDR3 DNA reads as TGTGCCACCAGTGAGGGGGGACAGGGAACAGATACGCAGTATTTT.

Only a few counts were recorded for this clonotype. The rearrangement uses TRBV29-1 and TRBJ1-2; D possibly corresponds to TRBD1 (5 bases). Trimming stripped 2 bases from V and 6 bases from J, with 16 bases between. The germline gives CDR1 SQVTM, CDR2 ANQGSEA. The CDR3 covers 14 residues. CDR3 sequence (DNA): TGCAGCGTTGAACGGGACCCACTTAGGGATGGCTACACCTTC. It codes for CSVERDPLRDGYTF.

This clonotype was counted between two and nine times. The rearrangement joins TRBV6-6 to TRBJ2-5, with a possible D match to TRBD2 (6 bases). The CDR3 has 17 amino acids. The germline V gene has CDR1 MNHNY and CDR2 SVGAGI (reference sequence). V was pared by 0 bases and J by 3 bases, with 17 bases between. CDR3 DNA: TGTGCCAGCAGTTACTCGGGTCACAAGGGCGGGGAAGAGACCCAGTACTTC. Protein sequence: CASSYSGHKGGEETQYF.

This clonotype was found many times. The genes are TRBV28 and TRBJ1-5; D is unresolved. This CDR3 comprises 12 residues. The germline gives CDR1 MDHEN, CDR2 SYDVKM. The V end lost 2 bases, the J end lost 7 bases, and 6 bases lay between the germline ends. The CDR3 coding sequence is TGTGCCAGCAGTTTACAAGGGCAGCCCCAGCATTTT. As protein: CASSLQGQPQHF.

This clonotype came up a few times. V gene TRBV5-4 combines with J gene TRBJ1-5, with D hard to call. Trimming took off 8 bases at V and 4 bases at J, with 16 bases between the two ends. Germline loops: CDR1 SGHNT, CDR2 YYREEE (reference sequence). CDR3 length: 14 amino acids. The CDR3 here is CASWALGLNQPQHF. DNA for the CDR3: TGTGCCAGTTGGGCTTTGGGTTTAAATCAGCCCCAGCATTTT.

This clonotype was detected a few times. CDR3 coding DNA: TGCGCCAGCAGATCAGGCCCCCTAGGGACTGAAGCTTTCTTT. It yields the protein CASRSGPLGTEAFF. This chain connects TRBV4-1 to TRBJ1-1; D is unresolved. The CDR3 is 14 residues long. V lost 6 bases and J 5 bases, leaving 16 bases between the germline ends. Germline V CDR1 and CDR2: MGHRA, YSYEKL.